Each of the 32 T cell receptor beta chains below was sequenced from the same sample in a study of T cell changes during pregnancy in multiple sclerosis. TCRdb keeps only in-frame clones here, not all; method: immunoSEQ multiplex PCR. The table shows some 120,000 clones, with 80% to 95% occurring only once. Here the sequenced sample was peripheral blood, taken in the third trimester of pregnancy. The receptors were sampled from a female donor with multiple sclerosis, enrolled in a pregnancy study.

J is TRBJ1-5 and V is TRBV2; 8 nucleotides agree with TRBD1. Germline CDR1 SNHLY, CDR2 FYNNEI. Trimming took 7 bases from V and 4 from J; bases not matched to a gene: 18. The CDR3 extends over 18 amino acids. The CDR3 DNA sequence: TGTGCCAGCAACCTACAGGGGGGGCCGTGGGAACCAAATCAGCCCCAGCATTTT. Amino acid sequence: CASNLQGGPWEPNQPQHF.

This chain connects TRBV19 to TRBJ2-7; D perhaps matches TRBD1 (5 bases). Trimming took 5 bases from V and 5 from J, leaving 16 bases between them. The length of the CDR3 is 14 residues. The germline CDR1 and CDR2 sequences are LNHDA and SQIVND (reference sequence). In nucleotides, the CDR3 is TGTGCCAGTAGTGCAGGGTTGAGTATCCACGAGCAGTACTTC. Protein product: CASSAGLSIHEQYF.

This chain connects TRBV4-1 to TRBJ1-5; no definite D call. Looked up from germline, CDR1 is MGHRA and CDR2 is YSYEKL. V was clipped by 1 base and J by 2 bases, with 6 bases between them. CDR3 length equals 14 residues. The CDR3 DNA sequence: TGCGCCAGCAGCCAAGCTTATGGCAATCAGCCCCAGCATTTT. Residues: CASSQAYGNQPQHF.

On this clone itself: At one end, the junction sequence differs from germline, possibly due to a read error. The chain recombines TRBV6-1 with TRBJ2-5, with a possible D match to TRBD2 (6 bases). CDR3 length: 10 residues. Germline lookup yields CDR1 MNHNS and CDR2 SASEGT. The CDR3: CASSEVREHF. The CDR3, as DNA: TGTGCCAGCAGTGAGGTCCGGGAGCACTTC.

This clone was seen only a few times. The chain employs TRBV6-5 and TRBJ1-4, with D possibly TRBD1 on 5 matching bases. Germline V lookup: CDR1 MNHEY, CDR2 SVGAGI. With 2 bases removed from V and 8 bases from J, the gap between germline ends came to 12 bases. The CDR3 spans 14 residues. The CDR3 region has the DNA TGTGCCAGCAGTTACGGGGGAGGGCGAGAAAAACTGTTTTTT. Residues: CASSYGGGREKLFF.

The gene calls are TRBV30 and TRBJ2-5, with D unresolved. Germline CDR1 GTSNPN, CDR2 SVGIG (reference sequence). The CDR3 contains 12 residues. Trimming took off 4 bases at V and 4 bases at J, with 10 bases between the two ends. CDR3 coding DNA: TGTGCCTGGACAGTTGGTGGAGAGACCCAGTACTTC. It is translated as CAWTVGGETQYF.

This clone has more than one count but fewer than ten. The chain recombines TRBV7-9 with TRBJ1-1, with D perhaps TRBD1 (5 bases). V was pared by 8 bases and J by 1 base, with 14 bases between. CDR3 length: 14 residues. Germline CDR1 is SEHNR and CDR2 is FQNEAQ (reference sequence). The CDR3 reads CASSRTQRNTEAFF. The DNA of the CDR3 is TGTGCCAGCTCTAGGACACAAAGGAACACTGAAGCTTTCTTT.

This chain links TRBV10-2 with TRBJ2-2; 9 bases fit TRBD2. The germline V gene has CDR1 WSHSY and CDR2 SAAADI. There are 16 residues in the CDR3. V was pared by 4 bases and J by 5 bases, with 8 bases of the junction left unmatched. The CDR3 DNA reads TGCGCCAGCAGTGGCACTAGCGGGCGAGGGACCGGGGAGCTGTTTTTT. Encoded protein: CASSGTSGRGTGELFF.

The J gene is TRBJ1-1, the V gene TRBV5-8; no firm D call. CDR1 SGHTS and CDR2 YDEGEE come from the germline V gene. Between the trimmed V and J ends, which lost 7 bases and 0 bases, there was a span of 13 bases. This CDR3 contains 14 residues. The CDR3 reads CASRQETVNTEAFF. The CDR3, as DNA: TGTGCCAGCCGTCAAGAAACGGTGAACACTGAAGCTTTCTTT.

The chain couples TRBV27 to TRBJ2-1, with a possible D match to TRBD2 (5 bases). In germline, CDR1 is MNHEY, CDR2 SMNVEV (reference sequence). CDR3 size: 14 residues. V lost 0 bases and J lost 6, with 9 bases in between. The CDR3 sequence: CASSLSQRPNEQFF. DNA of the CDR3: TGTGCCAGCAGTTTATCCCAGCGGCCCAATGAGCAGTTCTTC.

This chain's CDR3 is CAWRGRDRGNTEAFF. The DNA of the CDR3 is TGTGCCTGGCGGGGCCGGGACAGAGGGAACACTGAAGCTTTCTTT. The chain has TRBV30 and TRBJ1-1; 7 bases align to TRBD1. Trimming took 5 bases from V and 1 from J; bases not matched to a gene: 10. The CDR3 runs 15 residues. Germline CDR1 reads GTSNPN; CDR2 reads SVGIG (reference sequence). The complete variable domain, with remaining parts taken from reference TRBV30 and TRBJ1-1, reads SQTIHQWPATLVQPVGSPLSLECTVEGTSNPNLYWYRQAAGRGLQLLFYSVGIGQISSEVPQNLSASRPQDRQFILSSKKLLLSDSGFYLCAWRGRDRGNTEAFFGQGTRLTVV.

This clone has more than one count but fewer than ten. This chain joins TRBV7-2 and TRBJ1-1; no clear D gene. Trimming pared 3 bases from V and 0 bases from J, leaving 8 bases between. Germline CDR1 is SGHTA and CDR2 is FQGNSA. The CDR3 is made up of 14 amino acids. CDR3 DNA sequence: TGTGCCAGCAGCTTCCGGCGGGTGAACACTGAAGCTTTCTTT. Its translation is CASSFRRVNTEAFF.

The gene calls are TRBV5-1 and TRBJ2-1; TRBD1 matches at 7 bases. There are 15 residues in the CDR3. Germline V gene sequence: CDR1 SGHRS, CDR2 YFSETQ. J gave up 2 bases and V 2 bases, and 4 bases lay outside the gene matches. As DNA, the CDR3 is TGCGCCAGCAGCTTAGCCCAGGGGGCCTACAATGAGCAGTTCTTC. Protein: CASSLAQGAYNEQFF.

This chain joins TRBV19 and TRBJ1-1; the match to TRBD1 covers 12 bases. Germline V gene lookup returns CDR1 LNHDA and CDR2 SQIVND (reference sequence). The CDR3 is made up of 14 amino acids. Trimming removed 4 bases from V and 11 bases from J; junction bases left unmatched: 8. The CDR3 bases are TGTGCCAGTAGTACCAATGGGGACAGGGGGCTCGCTTTCTTT. Protein sequence: CASSTNGDRGLAFF.

The V and J genes are TRBV6-1 and TRBJ1-2; TRBD1 matches at 8 bases. The V gene end was trimmed by 2 bases and the J gene end by 4 bases; junction bases not matched to a gene: 6. CDR3 length equals 15 residues. Germline lookup yields CDR1 MNHNS and CDR2 SASEGT. This CDR3 reads CASSESGGAGYGYTF. The CDR3 bases are TGTGCCAGCAGTGAATCAGGGGGCGCGGGCTATGGCTACACCTTC.

The V and J genes are TRBV30 and TRBJ2-5; D unresolved. The better agreement between TRBJ2-7 and the DNA end casts doubt on the J call. This CDR3 spans 13 amino acids. The germline V gene has CDR1 GTSNPN and CDR2 SVGIG (reference sequence). CDR3 in amino acids: CAWSVERITEQYF. Here the CDR3 DNA reads TGTGCCTGGAGTGTAGAACGCATCACCGAGCAGTACTTC.

The V and J genes are TRBV15 and TRBJ2-7; weak D call: TRBD1 (6 bases). The V and J ends lost 3 bases and 7 bases respectively, with 10 bases between them. The CDR3 has 12 residues. CDR1 and CDR2 from the germline V gene are LNHNV and YYDKDF (reference sequence). The CDR3 sequence is CATSRVGQEQYF. In DNA form, the CDR3 reads TGTGCCACCAGCAGGGTTGGACAGGAGCAGTACTTC.

The rearrangement joins TRBV27 to TRBJ2-5; D might be TRBD1 (5 bases). V lost 6 bases to trimming and J lost 2 bases, with 16 bases between them. The germline V gene has CDR1 MNHEY and CDR2 SMNVEV (reference sequence). The CDR3 is made up of 15 amino acids. CDR3 sequence: CASSFNSGRQETQYF. CDR3 nucleotides: TGTGCCAGCAGCTTCAACTCAGGGCGTCAAGAGACCCAGTACTTC.

This rearrangement joins TRBV5-1 to TRBJ2-2; weak D call: TRBD1 (6 bases). In germline, CDR1 is SGHRS, CDR2 YFSETQ. V lost 2 bases, J lost 0 bases, and 11 bases lay in between. This CDR3 comprises 16 residues. The DNA of the CDR3 is TGCGCCAGCAGCTTAACAGGACAGACGAACACCGGGGAGCTGTTTTTT. Translating gives CASSLTGQTNTGELFF.

This CDR3 reads CASSLFSPQAGTQYF. CDR3 nucleotide sequence: TGTGCCAGCAGTTTGTTTAGCCCCCAAGCGGGTACGCAGTATTTT. The chain combines TRBV28 with TRBJ2-3; tentative D call: TRBD2 (6 bases). Germline CDR1 and CDR2: MDHEN and SYDVKM. The CDR3 totals 15 residues. The germline V and J ends were trimmed by 3 bases and 8 bases, with 18 bases remaining between them.

Remarks on this clone: In the same sample, other DNA sequences code for this CDR3. V and J are TRBV18 and TRBJ1-1; possible D gene TRBD1, 5 bases. Germline V gene data show CDR1 as KGHSH and CDR2 as LQKENI. The CDR3 sequence is 12 residues long. V dropped 2 bases and J dropped 11 bases, with 12 bases sitting between them. CDR3 sequence (DNA): TGTGCCAGCTCACCAGGGGCCTCAGAGGCTTTCTTT. The encoded protein is CASSPGASEAFF.

The chain combines TRBV6-1 with TRBJ2-5, with a weak D call TRBD1 (5 bases). Germline lookup yields CDR1 MNHNS and CDR2 SASEGT. The CDR3 spans 12 residues. Trimming left V 10 bases short and J 4 bases short, with 13 bases between. The CDR3 loop is CAMGRLGETQYF. CDR3 coding DNA: TGTGCCATGGGGCGATTGGGAGAGACCCAGTACTTC.

A note on this clone: Germline and junction disagree at one end, which may indicate a read error. The chain's CDR3 is CAWHNRGLIF. The CDR3 nucleotides are TGTGCCTGGCACAACAGGGGCTTAATCTTC. The gene calls are TRBV30 and TRBJ1-2; 7 bases agree with TRBD1. The CDR3 extends over 10 amino acids. Germline V gives CDR1 GTSNPN, CDR2 SVGIG (reference sequence).

The CDR3: CASSQGAGQPQHF. Written as DNA, the CDR3 is TGTGCCAGCAGTCAGGGGGCCGGTCAGCCCCAGCATTTT. This rearrangement joins TRBV6-5 to TRBJ1-5, with TRBD1 identical over 8 bases. Looked up from germline, CDR1 is MNHEY and CDR2 is SVGAGI. The V segment lost 5 bases and the J segment 6 bases; nucleotides outside the gene matches: 3. The CDR3 is 13 amino acids.

This clone was counted once. This sequence joins TRBV6-1 and TRBJ2-7, with D unclear. The CDR3 extends over 13 amino acids. V lost 6 bases and J 0 bases, leaving 9 bases between the germline ends. CDR1 MNHNS and CDR2 SASEGT come from the germline V gene. Here the CDR3 reads CASREPSSYEQYF. The CDR3 DNA sequence: TGTGCCAGCAGAGAACCCAGCTCCTACGAGCAGTACTTC.

The gene calls are TRBV7-3 and TRBJ1-6; the D gene is possibly TRBD1 (5 bases). V was pared by 2 bases and J by 4 bases, with 6 bases between. Germline V gives CDR1 SGHTA, CDR2 FQGTGA. The CDR3 extends over 14 amino acids. DNA for the CDR3: TGTGCCAGCAGCTTACGGGGGTATAATTCACCCCTCCACTTT. This gives the protein CASSLRGYNSPLHF.

This clone was observed a few times. The rearrangement uses TRBV19 and TRBJ1-2; weak D call: TRBD1 (5 bases). The ends were cut back, 5 bases at V and 6 bases at J, with 10 bases in the middle. The length of the CDR3 is 12 residues. CDR1 LNHDA and CDR2 SQIVND come from the germline V gene (reference sequence). The CDR3 protein is CASSPTVDGYTF. CDR3 coding DNA: TGTGCCAGTAGTCCGACAGTGGATGGCTACACCTTC.

CDR3 sequence reads: CASSLMVQHTGELFF. As DNA, the CDR3 is TGTGCCAGCAGCTTAATGGTACAGCACACCGGGGAGCTGTTTTTT. The rearrangement links TRBV7-6 to TRBJ2-2; D is unresolved. Trimming removed 2 bases at V and 3 bases at J, with 10 bases between. Germline CDR1 is SGHVS and CDR2 is FNYEAQ. The CDR3 is 15 amino acids.

In its sample, this clone was seen once. J is TRBJ2-1 and V is TRBV5-6; D unclear. The CDR3 covers 14 residues. Trimming removed 1 base at V and 0 bases at J, with 5 bases between. CDR1 is SGHDT and CDR2 is YYEEEE in the germline V gene. The CDR3 here is CASSLLSSYNEQFF. The CDR3 DNA follows: TGTGCCAGCAGCTTGCTTAGCTCCTACAATGAGCAGTTCTTC.

This sequence joins TRBV5-1 and TRBJ1-4; 8 bases map to TRBD1. This CDR3 has 15 amino acids. The germline CDR1 and CDR2 sequences are SGHRS and YFSETQ. Trimming cost V 5 bases and J 3 bases; bases outside gene matches: 6. CDR3: CASREVQGANEKLFF. In nucleotides, the CDR3 is TGCGCCAGCAGGGAAGTACAGGGGGCTAATGAAAAACTGTTTTTT.

The rearrangement links TRBV6-8 to TRBJ1-4, with no clear D. Germline V CDR1 and CDR2: MNHGY, SAAAGT. This CDR3 comprises 13 residues. Trimming shortened V by 8 bases and J by 5 bases, and 12 bases separated the two germline ends. CDR3 nucleotides: TGTGCCAGCCGAAGACACTCCAATGAAAAACTGTTTTTT. It specifies CASRRHSNEKLFF.

The chain uses TRBV30 and TRBJ1-2, with TRBD1 as a possible D gene (5 bases). CDR1 is GTSNPN and CDR2 is SVGIG in the germline V gene (reference sequence). This CDR3 comprises 13 residues. The germline V and J ends were trimmed by 3 bases and 3 bases, with 11 bases remaining between them. The CDR3 nucleotides are TGTGCCTGGAGAGGGGCTTTGGACTATGGCTACACCTTC. It yields the protein CAWRGALDYGYTF.